The clone carrying this T cell receptor (beta chain) was observed many times. This record belongs to a study of T cells after yellow fever vaccination. TCRdb ran MiXCR on the 5' RACE reads and lists one entry per CDR3 protein. The table shows around 120,000 distinct CDR3 sequences, with roughly 7.9% occurring only once. The CDR3 contains 15 residues. V gave up 4 bases and J gave up 4 bases; unmatched junction bases: 8. CDR1 is SGHRS and CDR2 is YFSETQ in the germline V gene. The source material was CD4+ T cells sorted from PBMCs, sampled roughly 47 days after the first yellow fever vaccination. The TCR originated in a young man who received the YFV17D yellow fever vaccine. V is TRBV5-1 and J is TRBJ2-1; TRBD1 matches 7 bases. DNA for the CDR3: TGCGCCAGCAGCCCCCGGGCAGGGGGATACAATGAGCAGTTCTTC. As protein: CASSPRAGGYNEQFF.